The 17 T cell receptor beta chains below were found in one sample sequenced in a study of shared clonotypes between healthy human individuals (TCRdb year 2020). The library was produced with the immunoSEQ multiplex PCR assay. TCRdb retrieved this table from immuneACCESS and kept in-frame rearrangements only. Not all clones are present; in checked studies, unresolved V genes account for under half, and no reason is known for the remainder. The sample has around 510,000 clones on record, 90% to 97% of them singletons. The ten largest account for nearly 0.065% of the sample. Input material: naive CD4+ T cells sorted from blood. This specimen's cell subset or site label, interpreted: CD45RA+ positively selected. The receptors come from a woman in her twenties or thirties in good health.

The chain recombines TRBV5-1 with TRBJ1-4; no definite D call. V was clipped by 4 bases and J by 0 bases, with 16 bases between them. This CDR3 has 17 residues. CDR1 is SGHRS and CDR2 is YFSETQ in the germline V gene. CDR3 residues: CASSPQSGVTTNEKLFF. Here the CDR3 DNA reads TGCGCCAGCAGCCCACAATCAGGAGTCACAACTAATGAAAAACTGTTTTTT. Full variable domain (outside the CDR3, taken from reference TRBV5-1 and TRBJ1-4): KAGVTQTPRYLIKTRGQQVTLSCSPISGHRSVSWYQQTPGQGLQFLFEYFSETQRNKGNFPGRFSGRQFSNSRSEMNVSTLELGDSALYLCASSPQSGVTTNEKLFFGSGTQLSVL.

The J gene is TRBJ1-5, the V gene TRBV6-1, with D uncertain. The germline CDR1 and CDR2 sequences are MNHNS and SASEGT. The CDR3 sequence is 16 residues long. V shed 0 bases and J shed 0 bases, with 9 bases lying between them. CDR3 sequence reads: CASSEAEPYSNQPQHF. The CDR3 DNA is TGTGCCAGCAGTGAAGCGGAACCTTATAGCAATCAGCCCCAGCATTTT.

V gene TRBV25-1 combines with J gene TRBJ2-5; the D gene is possibly TRBD2 (7 bases). The CDR3 extends over 15 amino acids. The germline V and J ends were trimmed by 6 bases and 5 bases, with 19 bases remaining between them. Per the germline V gene, CDR1 is MGHDK and CDR2 is SYGVNS. CDR3 protein: CASRQGGAVGETQYF. CDR3 bases: TGTGCCAGCAGACAGGGAGGGGCCGTGGGGGAGACCCAGTACTTC.

V and J are TRBV27 and TRBJ1-2, with TRBD1 matching over 7 bases. Germline assignment: CDR1 MNHEY and CDR2 SMNVEV (reference sequence). V lost 5 bases, J lost 5 bases, and 17 bases stayed unmatched. The CDR3 is made up of 17 amino acids. In nucleotides, the CDR3 is TGTGCCAGCAGTCCCATCGGACAGGCGGCGTGGAATTATGGCTACACCTTC. It specifies CASSPIGQAAWNYGYTF.

The chain carries TRBV5-1 and TRBJ2-7; 10 nucleotides line up with TRBD2. The ends lost 0 bases at V and 0 bases at J; junction bases unmatched: 3. This CDR3 has 16 amino acids. Germline V gene lookup returns CDR1 SGHRS and CDR2 YFSETQ. This CDR3 reads CASSLGSSGSSYEQYF. The CDR3 DNA is TGCGCCAGCAGCTTGGGTTCTAGCGGGAGCTCCTACGAGCAGTACTTC.

The V gene is TRBV28, the J gene TRBJ1-1, with a tentative D call TRBD1 (5 bases). Germline values: CDR1 MDHEN, CDR2 SYDVKM. The CDR3 sequence is 16 residues long. Trimming cost V 2 bases and J 5 bases, with 18 bases left between them. CDR3 amino acids: CASSLGLGGTGTEAFF. DNA of the CDR3: TGTGCCAGCAGTTTAGGGTTGGGGGGAACCGGGACTGAAGCTTTCTTT. The whole variable domain, remainder taken from reference TRBV28 and TRBJ1-1, is DVKVTQSSRYLVKRTGEKVFLECVQDMDHENMFWYRQDPGLGLRLIYFSYDVKMKEKGDIPEGYSVSREKKERFSLILESASTNQTSMYLCASSLGLGGTGTEAFFGQGTRLTVV.

Here the CDR3 DNA reads TGTGCCAGCAGTGACTGGGCTAGCGGGAGACCCTACGAGCAGTACTTC. Its translation is CASSDWASGRPYEQYF. The chain recombines TRBV2 with TRBJ2-7; 10 bases line up with TRBD2. The junction had 7 bases not matched to a gene; V was cut back by 3 bases and J by 2 bases. The CDR3 loop spans 16 amino acids. Germline CDR1 is SNHLY and CDR2 is FYNNEI.

The chain has TRBV19 and TRBJ2-5; 14 bases align to TRBD2. The V and J ends lost 1 base and 6 bases, in that order; junction bases with no gene match: 4. Germline CDR1 reads LNHDA; CDR2 reads SQIVND (reference sequence). CDR3 length: 16 amino acids. CDR3 coding DNA: TGTGCCAGTAGTATAGCCGGGACTAGCGGGAGAAAGACCCAGTACTTC. Protein product: CASSIAGTSGRKTQYF. The variable domain in full, with the rest retrieved from reference TRBV19 and TRBJ2-5, is DGGITQSPKYLFRKEGQNVTLSCEQNLNHDAMYWYRQDPGQGLRLIYYSQIVNDFQKGDIAEGYSVSREKKESFPLTVTSAQKNPTAFYLCASSIAGTSGRKTQYFGPGTRLLVL.

The chain carries TRBV4-1 and TRBJ1-5; no clear D gene. Germline V gene sequence: CDR1 MGHRA, CDR2 YSYEKL. The V end lost 1 base, the J end lost 0 bases, and 7 bases lay between the germline ends. The CDR3 spans 15 residues. The CDR3 coding sequence is TGCGCCAGCAGCCAAGGAGGGATTAGCAATCAGCCCCAGCATTTT. Translating it yields CASSQGGISNQPQHF.

This clone was observed once. CDR3 sequence (DNA): TGTGCCAGCAACAGGCCGAACACCGGGGAGCTGTTTTTT. Its protein is CASNRPNTGELFF. The rearrangement links TRBV28 to TRBJ2-2, with D perhaps matching TRBD1 (5 bases). Germline V gene sequence: CDR1 MDHEN, CDR2 SYDVKM. There are 13 residues in the CDR3. V was cut by 7 bases and J by 0 bases, with 6 bases left in between.

V is TRBV11-2 and J is TRBJ2-3; D gene unclear. The CDR3 totals 11 residues. CDR1 is SGHAT and CDR2 is FQNNGV in the germline V gene. Between the trimmed V and J ends, which lost 3 bases and 6 bases, there was a span of 4 bases. CDR3 sequence (DNA): TGTGCCAGCAGCTTCGGGGATACGCAGTATTTT. Protein: CASSFGDTQYF.

The rearrangement uses TRBV30 and TRBJ1-1, with D tentatively TRBD1 (6 bases). Trimming stripped 3 bases from V and 5 bases from J, with 19 bases between. This CDR3 is 15 amino acids long. Germline values: CDR1 GTSNPN, CDR2 SVGIG (reference sequence). CDR3 region: CAWRTGWGGRTEAFF. DNA of the CDR3: TGTGCCTGGAGGACCGGTTGGGGGGGCAGGACTGAAGCTTTCTTT.

The chain is built from TRBV6-5 and TRBJ2-2; D may be TRBD2 (6 bases). The CDR3 contains 15 residues. The V end lost 6 bases, the J end lost 4 bases, and 15 bases lay between the germline ends. Germline CDR1 MNHEY, CDR2 SVGAGI. CDR3 in DNA: TGTGCCAGCAGAACTCTAGAGCGGGTCACCGGGGAGCTGTTTTTT. It is translated as CASRTLERVTGELFF.

V is TRBV7-8 and J is TRBJ2-7; D uncertain. Trimming shortened V by 1 base and J by 4 bases, and 14 bases separated the two germline ends. The germline V gene encodes CDR1 SGHVS and CDR2 FQNEAQ. The CDR3 runs 15 residues. The DNA of the CDR3 is TGTGCCAGCAGCTTAGAAGCGTGGATGGGGTACGAGCAGTACTTC. As protein: CASSLEAWMGYEQYF.

The CDR3 here is CASSLFVREGYNQPQHF. CDR3 in DNA: TGTGCCAGCAGTTTATTCGTAAGGGAAGGATACAATCAGCCCCAGCATTTT. The chain carries TRBV28 and TRBJ1-5; D is uncertain. Per the germline V gene, CDR1 is MDHEN and CDR2 is SYDVKM. V shed 1 base and J shed 3 bases, with 16 bases lying between them. The CDR3 sequence is 17 residues long.

CDR3 sequence: CASSAGRGRNGQYF. In nucleotides, the CDR3 is TGTGCCAGCAGCGCCGGACGTGGGAGGAACGGGCAGTACTTC. This chain joins TRBV9 and TRBJ2-7; D is possibly TRBD2 (6 bases). Trimming removed 3 bases from V and 9 bases from J, with 19 bases in between. The CDR3 totals 14 residues. The V gene's germline CDR1 is SGDLS and CDR2 YYNGEE.

The chain uses TRBV10-1 and TRBJ2-5, with D possibly being TRBD2 (5 bases). Trimming removed 4 bases at V and 2 bases at J, with 11 bases between. The CDR3 is made up of 14 amino acids. Germline values: CDR1 WNHNN, CDR2 SYGVQD (reference sequence). The CDR3 bases are TGCGCCAGCAGTGGAAATCCGGGACAAGAGACCCAGTACTTC. This encodes CASSGNPGQETQYF.